The present T cell receptor beta chain was sequenced within a study of shared clonotypes between healthy human individuals. Turning to the study itself: The study drew on a couple of women and a few men aged 18 to 49 as donors. Study-wide findings and caveats: Sharing of clonotypes among donors was expected to vary with sequencing depth.

The donors were adults (healthy and HIV-negative) with no recent acute infections or vaccinations. For this clone: Its antigen is still unknown.

Original data processing: Filtering of immunoSEQ junctional sequences could not match full-length read filtering. Only in-frame clones appear in the TCRdb table, and some are missing; sequencing was by immunoSEQ multiplex PCR. D and trimming were read from the DNA, whereas the V and J calls and clone size are those reported in that table. The table includes a few million clones, approximately 90% detected once. With 11 bases clipped from V and 2 bases from J, the junction kept 3 bases outside the gene matches. Germline CDR1 reads MNHNS; CDR2 reads SASEGT. This CDR3 region has 11 residues. The rearrangement joins TRBV6-1 to TRBJ2-7, with 7 bases lining up with TRBD1. The sequenced sample was naive CD4+ T cells from PBMCs. Subset indicated: CD45RA+ positively selected. The receptor was isolated from a young man in good health. Some clones in this sample may be carry-over from other donors' samples. As DNA, the CDR3 is TGTGCCGCGGACAGGCCCTACGAGCAGTACTTC. Translated: CAADRPYEQYF.